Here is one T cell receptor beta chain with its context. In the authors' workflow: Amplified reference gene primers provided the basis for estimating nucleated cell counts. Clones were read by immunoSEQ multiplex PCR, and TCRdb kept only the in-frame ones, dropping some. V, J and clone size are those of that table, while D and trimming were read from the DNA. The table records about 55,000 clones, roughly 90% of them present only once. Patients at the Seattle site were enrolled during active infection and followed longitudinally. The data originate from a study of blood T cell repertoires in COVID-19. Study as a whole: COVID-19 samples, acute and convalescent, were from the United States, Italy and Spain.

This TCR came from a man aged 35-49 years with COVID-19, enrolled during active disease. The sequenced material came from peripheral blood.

CDR3 coding DNA: TGTGCCAGCAGCCAAAGGGGGAGCACTGAAGCTTTCTTT. It yields the protein CASSQRGSTEAFF. This chain joins TRBV9 and TRBJ1-1; a possible D gene is TRBD1 (6 bases). This CDR3 is 13 amino acids long. V dropped 4 bases and J dropped 4 bases, with 11 bases sitting between them. CDR1 is SGDLS, CDR2 YYNGEE, per germline.